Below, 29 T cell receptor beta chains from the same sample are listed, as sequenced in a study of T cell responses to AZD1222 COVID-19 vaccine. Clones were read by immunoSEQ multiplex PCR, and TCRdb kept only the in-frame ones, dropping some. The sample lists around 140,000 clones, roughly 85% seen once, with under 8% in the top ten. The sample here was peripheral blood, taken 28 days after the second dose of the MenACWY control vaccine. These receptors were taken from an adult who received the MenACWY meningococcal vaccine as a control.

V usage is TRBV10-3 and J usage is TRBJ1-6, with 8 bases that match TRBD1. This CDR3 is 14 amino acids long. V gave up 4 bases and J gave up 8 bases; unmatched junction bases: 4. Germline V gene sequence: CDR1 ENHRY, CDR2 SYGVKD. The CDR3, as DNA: TGTGCCATCAGTGCTGTGACAGGGGATTCACCCCTCCACTTT. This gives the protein CAISAVTGDSPLHF.

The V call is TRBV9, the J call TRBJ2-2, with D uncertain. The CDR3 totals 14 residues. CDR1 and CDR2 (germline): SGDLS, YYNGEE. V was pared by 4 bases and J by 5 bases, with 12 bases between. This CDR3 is CASSPWARTGELFF. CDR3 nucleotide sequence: TGTGCCAGCAGCCCTTGGGCGCGGACCGGGGAGCTGTTTTTT.

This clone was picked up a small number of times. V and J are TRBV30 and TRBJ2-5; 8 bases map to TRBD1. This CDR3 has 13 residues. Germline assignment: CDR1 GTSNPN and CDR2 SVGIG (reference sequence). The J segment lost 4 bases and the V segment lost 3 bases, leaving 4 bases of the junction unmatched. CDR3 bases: TGTGCCTGGAGCGTCGGACAGGGAGAGACCCAGTACTTC. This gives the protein CAWSVGQGETQYF.

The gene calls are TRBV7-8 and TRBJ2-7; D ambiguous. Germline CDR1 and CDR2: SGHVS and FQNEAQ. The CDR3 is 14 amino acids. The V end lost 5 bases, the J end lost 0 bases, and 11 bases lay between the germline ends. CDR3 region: CASSPIGFSYEQYV. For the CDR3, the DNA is TGTGCCAGCAGCCCAATAGGCTTCTCCTACGAGCAGTACGTC.

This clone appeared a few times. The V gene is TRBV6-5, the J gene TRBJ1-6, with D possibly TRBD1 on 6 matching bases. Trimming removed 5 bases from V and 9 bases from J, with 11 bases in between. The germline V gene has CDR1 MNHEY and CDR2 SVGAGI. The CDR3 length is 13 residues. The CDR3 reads CASSLRGGSPLHF. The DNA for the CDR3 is TGTGCCAGCAGTCTTCGAGGGGGTTCACCCCTCCACTTT.

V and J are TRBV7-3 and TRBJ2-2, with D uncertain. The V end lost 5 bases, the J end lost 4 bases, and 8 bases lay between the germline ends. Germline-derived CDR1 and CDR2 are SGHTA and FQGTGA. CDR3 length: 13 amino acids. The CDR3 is CASSPTPTGELFF. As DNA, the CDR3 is TGTGCCAGCAGCCCGACACCCACCGGGGAGCTGTTTTTT.

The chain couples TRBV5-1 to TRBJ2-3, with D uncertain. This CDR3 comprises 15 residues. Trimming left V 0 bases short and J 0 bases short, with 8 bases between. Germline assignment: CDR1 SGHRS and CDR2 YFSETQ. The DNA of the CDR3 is TGCGCCAGCAGCTTGGGGGCGGTCAGCACAGATACGCAGTATTTT. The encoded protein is CASSLGAVSTDTQYF.

CDR3 bases: TGTGCCAGCAGCTTGGCCGGGACAGGGAACACTGAAGCTTTCTTT. It encodes CASSLAGTGNTEAFF. The rearrangement uses TRBV5-5 and TRBJ1-1, with 8 bases fitting TRBD1. Looked up from germline, CDR1 is SGHKS and CDR2 is YYEKEE (reference sequence). The CDR3 has 15 amino acids. The V and J ends lost 0 bases and 1 base, in that order; junction bases with no gene match: 2.

CDR3 sequence reads: CSSIPPQRGEAFF. CDR3 nucleotides: TGCAGCTCAATCCCTCCCCAGCGGGGTGAAGCTTTCTTT. This chain links TRBV29-1 with TRBJ1-1, with D unresolved. CDR1 and CDR2 from the germline V gene are SQVTM and ANQGSEA. V lost 8 bases and J 7 bases, leaving 20 bases between the germline ends. The CDR3 contains 13 residues. Full variable domain (outside the CDR3, taken from reference TRBV29-1 and TRBJ1-1): SAVISQKPSRDICQRGTSLTIQCQVDSQVTMMFWYRQQPGQSLTLIATANQGSEATYESGFVIDKFPISRPNLTFSTLTVSNMSPEDSSIYLCSSIPPQRGEAFFGQGTRLTVV.

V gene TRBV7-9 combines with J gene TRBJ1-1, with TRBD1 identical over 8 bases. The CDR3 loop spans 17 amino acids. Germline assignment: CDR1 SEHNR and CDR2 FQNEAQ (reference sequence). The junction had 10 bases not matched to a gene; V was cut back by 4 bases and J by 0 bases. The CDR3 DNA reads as TGTGCCAGCAGCTCCACAGGGGGTTCCCGCATGAACACTGAAGCTTTCTTT. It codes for CASSSTGGSRMNTEAFF. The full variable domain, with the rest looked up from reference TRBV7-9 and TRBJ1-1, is DTGVSQNPRHKITKRGQNVTFRCDPISEHNRLYWYRQTLGQGPEFLTYFQNEAQLEKSRLLSDRFSAERPKGSFSTLEIQRTEQGDSAMYLCASSSTGGSRMNTEAFFGQGTRLTVV.

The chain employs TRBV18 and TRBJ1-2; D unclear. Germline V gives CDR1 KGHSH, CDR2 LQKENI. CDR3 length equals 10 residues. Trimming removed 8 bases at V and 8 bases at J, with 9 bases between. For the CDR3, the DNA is TGTGCCAGCAGCGCTCAGGGCTACACCTTC. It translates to CASSAQGYTF.

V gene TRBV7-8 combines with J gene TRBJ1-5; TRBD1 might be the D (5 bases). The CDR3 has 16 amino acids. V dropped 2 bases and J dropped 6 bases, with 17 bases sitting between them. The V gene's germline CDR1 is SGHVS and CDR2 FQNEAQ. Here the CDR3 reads CASSLWGGPSLQPQHF. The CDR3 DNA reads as TGTGCCAGCAGCTTATGGGGGGGTCCGAGTCTTCAGCCCCAGCATTTT.

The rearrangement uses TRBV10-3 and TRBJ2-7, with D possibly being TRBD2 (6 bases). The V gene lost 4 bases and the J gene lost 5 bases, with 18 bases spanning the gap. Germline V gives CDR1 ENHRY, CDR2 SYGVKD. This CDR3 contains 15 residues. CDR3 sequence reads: CAISAPTRESHEQYF. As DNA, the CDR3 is TGTGCCATCAGTGCTCCTACCCGGGAGAGCCACGAGCAGTACTTC.

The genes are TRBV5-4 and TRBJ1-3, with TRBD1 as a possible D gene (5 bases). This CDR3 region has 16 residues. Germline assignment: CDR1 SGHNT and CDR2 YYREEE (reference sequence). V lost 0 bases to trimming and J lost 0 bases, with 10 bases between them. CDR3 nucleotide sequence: TGTGCCAGCAGCTTGGGCGGGGGGAACTCTGGAAACACCATATATTTT. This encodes CASSLGGGNSGNTIYF.

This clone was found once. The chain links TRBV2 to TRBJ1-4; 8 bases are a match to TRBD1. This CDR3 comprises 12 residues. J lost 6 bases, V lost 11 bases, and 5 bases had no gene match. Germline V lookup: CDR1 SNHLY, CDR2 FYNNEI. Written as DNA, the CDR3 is TGTGCCCAAACAGGGGGGGATGAAAAACTGTTTTTT. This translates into CAQTGGDEKLFF.

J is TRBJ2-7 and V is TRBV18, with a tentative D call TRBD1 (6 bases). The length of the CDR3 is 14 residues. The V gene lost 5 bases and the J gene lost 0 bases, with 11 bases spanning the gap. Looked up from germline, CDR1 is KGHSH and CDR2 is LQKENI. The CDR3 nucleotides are TGTGCCAGCTCAACCCTGGACAGCTCCTACGAGCAGTACGTC. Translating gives CASSTLDSSYEQYV.

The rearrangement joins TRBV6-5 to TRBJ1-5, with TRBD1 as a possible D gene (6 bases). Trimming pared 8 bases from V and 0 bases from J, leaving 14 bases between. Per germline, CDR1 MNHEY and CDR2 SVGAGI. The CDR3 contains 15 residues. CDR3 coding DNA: TGTGCCAGCGGCCGGACAGCAGATAGCAATCAGCCCCAGCATTTT. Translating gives CASGRTADSNQPQHF.

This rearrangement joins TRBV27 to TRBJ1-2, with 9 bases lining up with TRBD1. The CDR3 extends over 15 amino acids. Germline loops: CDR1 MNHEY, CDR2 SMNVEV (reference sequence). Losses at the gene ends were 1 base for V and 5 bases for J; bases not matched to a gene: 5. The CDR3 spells CASSLLGDRVYGYTF. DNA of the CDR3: TGTGCCAGCAGTTTATTGGGGGACAGGGTTTATGGCTACACCTTC.

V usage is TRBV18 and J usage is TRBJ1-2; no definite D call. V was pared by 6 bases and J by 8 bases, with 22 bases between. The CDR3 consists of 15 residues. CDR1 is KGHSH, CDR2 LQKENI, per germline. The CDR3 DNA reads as TGTGCCAGCTCCTCTTGGGCGGCGGAGGAACGAGGCTACACCTTC. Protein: CASSSWAAEERGYTF.

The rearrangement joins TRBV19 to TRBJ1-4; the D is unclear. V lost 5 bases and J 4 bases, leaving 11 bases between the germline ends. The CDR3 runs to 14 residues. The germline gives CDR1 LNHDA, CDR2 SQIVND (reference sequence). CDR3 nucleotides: TGTGCCAGTAGTGGAAGTCGCAGTAATGAAAAACTGTTTTTT. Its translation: CASSGSRSNEKLFF.

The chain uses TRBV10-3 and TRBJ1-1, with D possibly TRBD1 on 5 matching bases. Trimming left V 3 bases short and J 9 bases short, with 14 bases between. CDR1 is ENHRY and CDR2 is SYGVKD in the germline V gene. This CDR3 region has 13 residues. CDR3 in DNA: TGTGCCATCAGTGACGGGGACGGACGGCAAGCTTTCTTT. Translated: CAISDGDGRQAFF.

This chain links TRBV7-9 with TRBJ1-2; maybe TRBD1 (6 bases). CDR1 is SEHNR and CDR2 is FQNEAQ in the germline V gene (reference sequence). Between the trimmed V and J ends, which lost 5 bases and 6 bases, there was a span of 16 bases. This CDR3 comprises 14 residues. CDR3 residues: CASSPTDSFDGYTF. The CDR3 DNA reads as TGTGCCAGCAGCCCCACGGACAGCTTCGATGGCTACACCTTC. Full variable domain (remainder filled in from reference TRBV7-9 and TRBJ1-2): DTGVSQNPRHKITKRGQNVTFRCDPISEHNRLYWYRQTLGQGPEFLTYFQNEAQLEKSRLLSDRFSAERPKGSFSTLEIQRTEQGDSAMYLCASSPTDSFDGYTFGSGTRLTVV.

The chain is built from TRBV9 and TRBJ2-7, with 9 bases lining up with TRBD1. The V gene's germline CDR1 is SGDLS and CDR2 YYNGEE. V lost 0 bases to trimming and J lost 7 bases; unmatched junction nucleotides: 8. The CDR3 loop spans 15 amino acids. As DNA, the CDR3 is TGTGCCAGCAGCGTAGGAGGGACAGGGAGTTTTGAGCAGTACTTC. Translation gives CASSVGGTGSFEQYF.

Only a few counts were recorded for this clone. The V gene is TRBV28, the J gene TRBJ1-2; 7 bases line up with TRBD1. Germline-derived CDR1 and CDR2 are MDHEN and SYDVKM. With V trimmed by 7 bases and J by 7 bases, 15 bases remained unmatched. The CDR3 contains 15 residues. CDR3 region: CASKTGTATMSGYTF. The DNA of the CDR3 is TGTGCCAGCAAAACAGGGACAGCCACTATGTCTGGCTACACCTTC.

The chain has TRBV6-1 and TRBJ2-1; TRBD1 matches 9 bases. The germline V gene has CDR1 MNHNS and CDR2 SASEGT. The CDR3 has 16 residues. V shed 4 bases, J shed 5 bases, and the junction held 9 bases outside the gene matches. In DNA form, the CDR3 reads TGTGCCAGCAGTGGCGAACAGGGGGCACTCCACAATGAGCAGTTCTTC. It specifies CASSGEQGALHNEQFF.

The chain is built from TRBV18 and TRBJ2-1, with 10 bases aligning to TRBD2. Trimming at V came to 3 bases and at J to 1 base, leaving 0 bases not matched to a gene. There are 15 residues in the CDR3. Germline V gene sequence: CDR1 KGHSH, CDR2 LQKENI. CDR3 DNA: TGTGCCAGCTCACCTAGCGGGGGGTCCTACAATGAGCAGTTCTTC. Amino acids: CASSPSGGSYNEQFF.

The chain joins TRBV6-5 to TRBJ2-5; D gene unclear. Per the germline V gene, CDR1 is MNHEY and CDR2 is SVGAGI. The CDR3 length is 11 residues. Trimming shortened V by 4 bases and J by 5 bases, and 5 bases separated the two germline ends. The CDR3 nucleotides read TGTGCCAGCAGTTCGCGTGAGACCCAGTACTTC. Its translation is CASSSRETQYF.

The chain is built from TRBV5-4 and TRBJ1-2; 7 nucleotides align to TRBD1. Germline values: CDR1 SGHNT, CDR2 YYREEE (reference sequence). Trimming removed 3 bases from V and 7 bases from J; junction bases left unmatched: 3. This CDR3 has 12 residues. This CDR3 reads CASSSGGGGYTF. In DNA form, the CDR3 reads TGTGCCAGCAGCTCAGGGGGGGGTGGCTACACCTTC.

The CDR3 sequence: CASSPYSPTGTDNEQFF. As DNA, the CDR3 is TGTGCCAGCAGTCCCTACAGCCCCACCGGCACCGACAATGAGCAGTTCTTC. The rearrangement joins TRBV28 to TRBJ2-1, with D unclear. Germline V gene lookup returns CDR1 MDHEN and CDR2 SYDVKM. V lost 5 bases to trimming and J lost 5 bases, with 22 bases between them. CDR3 size: 17 residues.